This TCR beta chain originates from a study of CD8 T cells in Susac syndrome. The CD8+ and CD4+ T cells were negatively isolated, with the TEMRA cells enriched by FACS. Concerning this clonotype itself: The junction shows a germline mismatch at one end, possibly a read error.

Roughly 0.45 to 1 ug RNA was reverse transcribed with random hexamers. Via MiXCR, TCRdb re-called the immunoSEQ multiplex PCR reads, giving one row per CDR3 protein. The sample shows 250,000 to 300,000 distinct CDR3 sequences, 65% to 90% of them seen only once. The CDR3 runs to 15 residues. Germline V gene lookup returns CDR1 KGHSH and CDR2 LQKENI. This receptor was obtained from a human donor with multiple sclerosis. The specimen sequenced was CD8+ T cells from PBMCs. V gene TRBV18 combines with J gene TRBJ2-1, with D tentatively TRBD1 or TRBD2 (7 bases each). The CDR3 protein is CASSPPRRGGRKQFF. The CDR3, as DNA: TGTGCCAGCTCACCTCCCCGCAGGGGGGGGCGTAAGCAATTCTTC.